This T cell receptor (beta chain) is from a study of PD-1 blockade in classical Hodgkin lymphoma. About the study: Administration of nivolumab to patients was at 3 mg/kg intravenously every 2 weeks.

Profiled with immunoSEQ multiplex PCR; TCRdb holds only in-frame clones, not every one. The sample lists about 12,000 clones; approximately 83% were seen once. Time point indicated: cycle 4 day 1 (C4D1), after five to seven weeks of nivolumab. Each and every patient relapsed after autologous stem cell transplantation, and patients got differing brentuximab vedotin exposure. Isolation of CD4+ T cells from thawed PBMCs was performed by magnetic negative selection. The study's findings and limits: Baseline TCR diversity was reportedly lower in newly diagnosed patients than healthy donors. The baseline diversity of complete responders showed similarity to that of newly diagnosed patients. Researchers reported that CD4+ TCR diversity, though not CD8+, rose significantly by C4D1.

This clone turned up a few times. Its antigen is not known. The CDR3 extends over 14 amino acids. V lost 0 bases to trimming and J lost 7 bases, with 9 bases between them. Germline CDR1 SGHDN, CDR2 FVKESK. V and J are TRBV14 and TRBJ2-2, with D uncertain. This clonotype was obtained from a human donor with classical Hodgkin lymphoma. The sequenced sample was CD4+ T cells from blood, obtained before the fourth cycle of nivolumab. The CDR3 DNA reads as TGTGCCAGCAGCCAAGACTTGGTTGGCGGGGAGCTGTTTTTT. It specifies CASSQDLVGGELFF. The full variable domain, completed using reference TRBV14 and TRBJ2-2, is EAGVTQFPSHSVIEKGQTVTLRCDPISGHDNLYWYRRVMGKEIKFLLHFVKESKQDESGMPNNRFLAERTGGTYSTLKVQPAELEDSGVYFCASSQDLVGGELFFGEGSRLTVL.